Below, one TCR beta chain is given with its context. The sample is drawn from a study of blood T cell repertoires in COVID-19. On the study more broadly: Samples representing acute and convalescent COVID-19 were sourced from the United States, Italy and Spain. Sample material is recorded as cDNA or gDNA derived from T cells, B-cell-depleted T cells, or PBMCs.

Original analysis: Reference gene primer amplification gave estimated nucleated cell counts. Generated by immunoSEQ multiplex PCR, the TCRdb table keeps only in-frame clones and is missing some. That table supplies the V and J calls and clone size; D and trimming were determined from the DNA. The table has about 97,000 clones, approximately 90% seen once. The J segment lost 5 bases and the V segment lost 7 bases, leaving 7 bases of the junction unmatched. The CDR3 is 15 amino acids. Germline assignment: CDR1 MRHNA and CDR2 SNTAGT. This TCR was sampled from a human donor in a cohort sampled during active COVID-19. The chain joins TRBV6-4 to TRBJ2-1; TRBD2 matches at 11 bases. Sequencing was carried out using peripheral blood. The CDR3 reads CASTEPTSGDNEQFF. The CDR3 DNA reads as TGTGCCAGCACCGAGCCGACTAGCGGGGACAATGAGCAGTTCTTC.